What follows are 22 T cell receptor beta chains derived from one specimen sequenced in a study of T-cell reconstitution after alpha-beta-depleted transplantation in children. Preparation of the TCRbeta library involved a method that used unique molecular identifiers. TCRdb redid the calling of the PCR reads with MiXCR, one entry per CDR3 protein. Of some 520,000 distinct CDR3 sequences listed, 32% are singletons. Sequences were derived from PBMCs from the stem cell graft donor, sampled from the stem cell graft. The receptor source for this set is a human donor who donated a stem cell graft to a child with aplastic anemia.

This rearrangement joins TRBV5-4 to TRBJ2-7; D could derive from TRBD1 or TRBD2 (6 bases each). Germline CDR1 is SGHNT and CDR2 is YYREEE (reference sequence). This CDR3 has 16 amino acids. Trimming shortened V by 0 bases and J by 3 bases, and 16 bases separated the two germline ends. This CDR3 reads CASSLGGADYYYEQYF. The DNA for the CDR3 is TGTGCCAGCAGCTTGGGGGGGGCGGACTACTACTACGAGCAGTACTTC. The full variable domain, completed using reference TRBV5-4 and TRBJ2-7, is ETGVTQSPTHLIKTRGQQVTLRCSSQSGHNTVSWYQQALGQGPQFIFQYYREEENGRGNFPPRFSGLQFPNYSSELNVNALELDDSALYLCASSLGGADYYYEQYFGPGTRLTVT.

The chain has TRBV5-4 and TRBJ2-1, with 12 bases lining up with TRBD2. Germline loops: CDR1 SGHNT, CDR2 YYREEE (reference sequence). J lost 9 bases, V lost 4 bases, and 11 bases had no gene match. The CDR3 has 16 residues. The CDR3 loop reads CASSPGLAGLIGEQFF. CDR3 in DNA: TGTGCCAGCAGCCCCGGACTAGCGGGGCTAATAGGTGAGCAGTTCTTC. The complete variable domain, with remaining parts taken from reference TRBV5-4 and TRBJ2-1, reads ETGVTQSPTHLIKTRGQQVTLRCSSQSGHNTVSWYQQALGQGPQFIFQYYREEENGRGNFPPRFSGLQFPNYSSELNVNALELDDSALYLCASSPGLAGLIGEQFFGPGTRLTVL.

The chain joins TRBV29-1 to TRBJ2-5; TRBD1 might be the D (6 bases). V was clipped by 4 bases and J by 7 bases, with 16 bases between them. CDR1 SQVTM and CDR2 ANQGSEA come from the germline V gene. CDR3 length equals 13 residues. The CDR3, as DNA: TGCAGCGTTGCCCGGGACACGCAGGGGACCCAGTACTTC. It specifies CSVARDTQGTQYF.

V gene TRBV7-3 combines with J gene TRBJ2-1; TRBD2 is a possible D gene (5 bases). With 4 bases removed from V and 8 bases from J, the gap between germline ends came to 18 bases. The CDR3 runs 15 residues. Per germline, CDR1 SGHTA and CDR2 FQGTGA. CDR3: CASSSSGVPRDEQFF. As DNA, the CDR3 is TGTGCCAGCAGCTCAAGCGGAGTTCCCCGCGATGAGCAGTTCTTC.

This clonotype was counted once. J is TRBJ2-6 and V is TRBV5-1; 10 bases are shared with TRBD1. CDR1 SGHRS and CDR2 YFSETQ come from the germline V gene. The CDR3 length is 18 residues. The J segment lost 4 bases and the V segment lost 3 bases, leaving 10 bases of the junction unmatched. Here the CDR3 reads CASSSGTGAFSGANVLTF. DNA of the CDR3: TGCGCCAGCAGCTCCGGGACAGGGGCGTTCTCCGGGGCCAACGTCCTGACTTTC.

The rearrangement uses TRBV9 and TRBJ1-1; TRBD1 might be the D (6 bases). From germline, CDR1 is SGDLS and CDR2 YYNGEE. This CDR3 spans 15 amino acids. Trimming stripped 2 bases from V and 3 bases from J, with 14 bases between. The CDR3 sequence: CASSVEGGRDTEAFF. For the CDR3, the DNA is TGTGCCAGCAGCGTCGAGGGGGGCAGGGACACTGAAGCTTTCTTT.

Written as DNA, the CDR3 is TGTGCCAGCAGCCCGGACGTCGGCTACAATGAGCAGTTCTTC. Its translation: CASSPDVGYNEQFF. V and J are TRBV6-1 and TRBJ2-1, with D unresolved. This CDR3 is 14 amino acids long. V was cut by 6 bases and J by 3 bases, with 12 bases left in between. The V gene's germline CDR1 is MNHNS and CDR2 SASEGT.

This chain joins TRBV4-1 and TRBJ2-3, with D possibly being TRBD1 (5 bases). The CDR3 is made up of 16 amino acids. CDR1 and CDR2 from the germline V gene are MGHRA and YSYEKL. V lost 2 bases and J lost 2, with 14 bases in between. CDR3 DNA sequence: TGCGCCAGCAGCCAACCTACAGGTTACCCCACAGATACGCAGTATTTT. Translated: CASSQPTGYPTDTQYF.

This clonotype was found a few times. This chain connects TRBV28 to TRBJ2-3; 10 bases align to TRBD2. The CDR3 has 16 residues. The germline gives CDR1 MDHEN, CDR2 SYDVKM. Trimming removed 1 base from V and 6 bases from J; junction bases left unmatched: 7. CDR3 in DNA: TGTGCCAGCAGTTTATTGGCTAGCGGGAGTAGGGATACGCAGTATTTT. The encoded protein is CASSLLASGSRDTQYF.

V and J are TRBV27 and TRBJ1-2, with D perhaps TRBD1 (6 bases). Germline V gene lookup returns CDR1 MNHEY and CDR2 SMNVEV (reference sequence). Trimming shortened V by 5 bases and J by 4 bases, and 17 bases separated the two germline ends. The CDR3 runs to 15 residues. CDR3 bases: TGTGCCAGCAGTAAAACATTAACACAGGGCTATGGCTACACCTTC. Translating gives CASSKTLTQGYGYTF.

This clonotype was detected only a few times. This chain uses TRBV7-2 with TRBJ1-3; D may be TRBD1 (5 bases). This CDR3 contains 13 residues. V lost 5 bases and J 4 bases, leaving 9 bases between the germline ends. The germline V gene encodes CDR1 SGHTA and CDR2 FQGNSA. The CDR3, as DNA: TGTGCCAGCAGCCCGACAGCAGGAAACACCATATATTTT. Protein: CASSPTAGNTIYF.

J is TRBJ1-2 and V is TRBV20-1; 11 nucleotides align to TRBD1. Germline CDR1 reads DFQATT; CDR2 reads SNEGSKA (reference sequence). CDR3 length: 15 residues. J lost 7 bases, V lost 2 bases, and 9 bases had no gene match. The CDR3 region has the DNA TGCAGTGCTAGACCAGAGGGACAGGGGGTAGGTGGCTACACCTTC. Protein sequence: CSARPEGQGVGGYTF.

This clonotype was seen only a few times. The chain combines TRBV5-8 with TRBJ1-1; unclear D gene. The CDR3 extends over 13 amino acids. CDR1 and CDR2 (germline): SGHTS, YDEGEE. With 2 bases removed from V and 1 base from J, the gap between germline ends came to 6 bases. CDR3: CASSFLANTEAFF. DNA of the CDR3: TGTGCCAGCAGCTTTTTAGCGAACACTGAAGCTTTCTTT.

The rearrangement links TRBV11-3 to TRBJ1-5, with TRBD1 as a possible D gene (6 bases). V gave up 6 bases and J gave up 7 bases, with 13 bases separating them. The CDR3 is made up of 13 amino acids. From germline, CDR1 is SGHNT and CDR2 YENEEA. CDR3 sequence (DNA): TGTGCCAGCAGTCGACAGGACGGGCAGCCCCAGCATTTT. It translates to CASSRQDGQPQHF.

The chain is built from TRBV7-3 and TRBJ2-1; 10 bases are a match to TRBD2. This CDR3 contains 15 residues. In germline, CDR1 is SGHTA, CDR2 FQGTGA. The junction had 8 bases not matched to a gene; V was cut back by 8 bases and J by 4 bases. CDR3 region: CASGLLAGPYNEQFF. The CDR3 DNA follows: TGTGCCAGCGGCCTACTAGCGGGACCATACAATGAGCAGTTCTTC.

About this clonotype: No conserved phenylalanine or tryptophan is present at the end of the CDR3, so a read error is the likely explanation. No DNA is shown, since the ends of the CDR3 on it are uncertain; the CDR3 is the one TCRdb lists. CDR3 sequence: CASSPGLAPSY. The chain employs TRBV7-9 and TRBJ2-1; no DNA check was done on the table's D call, TRBD2. Ends included, the CDR3 has 11 residues. CDR1 is SEHNR and CDR2 is FQNEAQ in the germline V gene (reference sequence).

The chain is built from TRBV28 and TRBJ2-1; TRBD2 might be the D (6 bases). V was pared by 4 bases and J by 3 bases, with 10 bases between. The germline CDR1 and CDR2 sequences are MDHEN and SYDVKM. This CDR3 comprises 14 residues. The CDR3 is CASSSAGIYNEQFF. CDR3 in DNA: TGTGCCAGCAGTTCGGCGGGGATCTACAATGAGCAGTTCTTC.

Only a few counts were recorded for this clonotype. The chain couples TRBV7-8 to TRBJ2-5; the D gene is possibly TRBD2 (5 bases). Germline CDR1 and CDR2: SGHVS and FQNEAQ. Trimming stripped 5 bases from V and 4 bases from J, with 14 bases between. CDR3 size: 14 residues. The CDR3 is CASSPSSAGETQYF. Written as DNA, the CDR3 is TGTGCCAGCAGCCCTTCTTCTGCGGGAGAGACCCAGTACTTC. Using reference TRBV7-8 and TRBJ2-5 for the parts outside the CDR3, the full variable domain is GAGVSQSPRYKVAKRGQDVALRCDPISGHVSLFWYQQALGQGPEFLTYFQNEAQLDKSGLPSDRFFAERPEGSVSTLKIQRTQQEDSAVYLCASSPSSAGETQYFGPGTRLLVL.

V gene TRBV12-3 or TRBV12-4 combines with J gene TRBJ2-6; TRBD2 agrees at 8 bases. V was pared by 2 bases and J by 4 bases, with 10 bases of the junction left unmatched. This CDR3 has 18 amino acids. The CDR3 reads CASSLWLRGARGANVLTF. The CDR3 DNA is TGTGCCAGCAGTTTATGGTTGCGGGGGGCGCGCGGGGCCAACGTCCTGACTTTC.

This clonotype appeared a few times. The V gene is TRBV12-3 or TRBV12-4, the J gene TRBJ2-5; 12 bases map to TRBD2. CDR3 size: 15 residues. Trimming cost V 6 bases and J 1 base; bases outside gene matches: 3. This CDR3 is CASRMTSGSQETQYF. For the CDR3, the DNA is TGTGCCAGCAGAATGACTAGCGGGAGCCAAGAGACCCAGTACTTC.

The J gene is TRBJ2-3, the V gene TRBV15; maybe TRBD2 (5 bases). CDR1 is LNHNV, CDR2 YYDKDF, per germline (reference sequence). The CDR3 has 14 residues. Trimming pared 8 bases from V and 0 bases from J, leaving 12 bases between. The CDR3: CATRKDLSTDTQYF. The CDR3 nucleotides read TGTGCCACCCGGAAGGACTTAAGCACAGATACGCAGTATTTT.

This clonotype was found a few times. The J gene is TRBJ1-2, the V gene TRBV28; possible D gene TRBD1, 6 bases. From germline, CDR1 is MDHEN and CDR2 SYDVKM. Trimming removed 6 bases at V and 0 bases at J, with 23 bases between. CDR3 size: 18 residues. The CDR3 DNA reads as TGTGCCAGCAGCGAACCGGGACACTCTCCGGAGGCTAACTATGGCTACACCTTC. Translation gives CASSEPGHSPEANYGYTF.